The entry that follows covers one TCR beta chain sequence. Original handling: It was from reference gene primer amplification that nucleated cell counts were estimated. Generated by immunoSEQ multiplex PCR, the TCRdb table keeps only in-frame clones and is missing some. V and J calls and clone size are as listed in that table; D and trimming were resolved from the DNA. This table has roughly 200,000 clones, about 83% appearing once. The data derive from a study of blood T cell repertoires in COVID-19. Study background: Sites across the United States, Italy and Spain contributed samples from acute and convalescent COVID-19.

Seattle patients were enrolled while actively infected and followed longitudinally. V lost 2 bases to trimming and J lost 3 bases, with 16 bases between them. Germline CDR1 and CDR2: KGHSH and LQKENI. The CDR3 has 16 amino acids. The V call is TRBV18, the J call TRBJ1-1; tentatively, D is TRBD1 (6 bases). Source material: peripheral blood. The TCR comes from a woman aged 30 to 39 with COVID-19, enrolled during active disease. CDR3 region: CASSPYLQGGDTEAFF. DNA for the CDR3: TGTGCCAGCTCACCATATTTACAGGGTGGGGACACTGAAGCTTTCTTT. The full variable domain, completed using reference TRBV18 and TRBJ1-1, is NAGVMQNPRHLVRRRGQEARLRCSPMKGHSHVYWYRQLPEEGLKFMVYLQKENIIDESGMPKERFSAEFPKEGPSILRIQQVVRGDSAAYFCASSPYLQGGDTEAFFGQGTRLTVV.